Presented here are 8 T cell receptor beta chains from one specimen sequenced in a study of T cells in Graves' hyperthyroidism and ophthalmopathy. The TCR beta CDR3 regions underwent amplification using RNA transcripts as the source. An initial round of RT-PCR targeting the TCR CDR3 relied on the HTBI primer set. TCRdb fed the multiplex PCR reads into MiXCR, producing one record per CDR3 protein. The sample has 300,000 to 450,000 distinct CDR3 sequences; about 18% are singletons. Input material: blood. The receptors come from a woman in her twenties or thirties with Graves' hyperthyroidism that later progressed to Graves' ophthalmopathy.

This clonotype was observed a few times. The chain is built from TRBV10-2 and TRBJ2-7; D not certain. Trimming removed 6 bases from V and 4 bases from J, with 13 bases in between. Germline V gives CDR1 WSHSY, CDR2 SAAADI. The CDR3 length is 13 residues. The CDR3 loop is CASRDDAPYEQYF. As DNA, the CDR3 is TGCGCCAGCAGGGATGATGCCCCTTACGAGCAGTACTTC.

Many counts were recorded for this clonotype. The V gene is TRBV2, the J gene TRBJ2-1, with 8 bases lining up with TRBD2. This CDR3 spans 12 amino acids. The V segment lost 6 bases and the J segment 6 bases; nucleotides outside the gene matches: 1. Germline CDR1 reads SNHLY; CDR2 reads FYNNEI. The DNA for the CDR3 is TGTGCCAGCAGCGGGACTAGCAATGAGCAGTTCTTC. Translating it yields CASSGTSNEQFF. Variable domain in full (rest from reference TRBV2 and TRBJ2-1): EPEVTQTPSHQVTQMGQEVILRCVPISNHLYFYWYRQILGQKVEFLVSFYNNEISEKSEIFDDQFSVERPDGSNFTLKIRSTKLEDSAMYFCASSGTSNEQFFGPGTRLTVL.

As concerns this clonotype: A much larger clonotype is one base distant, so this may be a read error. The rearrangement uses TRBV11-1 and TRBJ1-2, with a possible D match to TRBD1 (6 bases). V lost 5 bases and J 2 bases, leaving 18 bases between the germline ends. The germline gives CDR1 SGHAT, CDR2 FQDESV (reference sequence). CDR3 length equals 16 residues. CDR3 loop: CASSQLQGDLNYGYTF. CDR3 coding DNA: TGTGCCAGCAGCCAACTACAGGGAGATCTAAACTATGGCTACACCTTC.

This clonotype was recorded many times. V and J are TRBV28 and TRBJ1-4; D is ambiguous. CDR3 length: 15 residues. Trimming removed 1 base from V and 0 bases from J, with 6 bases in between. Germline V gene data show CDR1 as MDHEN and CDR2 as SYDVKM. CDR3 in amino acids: CASSLLRATNEKLFF. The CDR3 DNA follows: TGTGCCAGCAGTTTATTGAGGGCAACTAATGAAAAACTGTTTTTT.

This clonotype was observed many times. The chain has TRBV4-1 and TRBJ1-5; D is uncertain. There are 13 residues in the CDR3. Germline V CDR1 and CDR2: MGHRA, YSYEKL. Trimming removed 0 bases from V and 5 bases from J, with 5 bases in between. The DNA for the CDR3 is TGCGCCAGCAGCCAAGAGGTATATCAGCCCCAGCATTTT. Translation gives CASSQEVYQPQHF.

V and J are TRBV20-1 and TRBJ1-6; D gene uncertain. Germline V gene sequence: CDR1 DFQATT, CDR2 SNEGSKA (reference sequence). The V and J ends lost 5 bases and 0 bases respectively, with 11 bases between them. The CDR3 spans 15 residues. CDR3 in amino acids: CSAARFSSYNSPLHF. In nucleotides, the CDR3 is TGCAGTGCTGCAAGGTTCAGCTCCTATAATTCACCCCTCCACTTT.

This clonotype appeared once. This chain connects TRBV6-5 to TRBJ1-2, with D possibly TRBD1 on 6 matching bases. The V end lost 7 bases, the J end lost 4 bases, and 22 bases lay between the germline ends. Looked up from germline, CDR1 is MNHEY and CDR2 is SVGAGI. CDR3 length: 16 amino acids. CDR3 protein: CASISGAGVPTYGYTF. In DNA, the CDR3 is TGTGCCAGCATTTCGGGTGCAGGGGTTCCTACCTATGGCTACACCTTC.

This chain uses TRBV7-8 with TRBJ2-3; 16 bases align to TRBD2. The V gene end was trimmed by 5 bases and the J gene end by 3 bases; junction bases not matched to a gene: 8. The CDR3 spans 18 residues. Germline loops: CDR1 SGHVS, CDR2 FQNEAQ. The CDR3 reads CASSPEPGLAGGTDTQYF. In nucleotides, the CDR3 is TGTGCCAGCAGCCCAGAGCCGGGACTAGCGGGAGGGACAGATACGCAGTATTTT.